A single sample is the source of the 6 T cell receptor beta chains below, sequenced in a study of T-cell memory formation after mild COVID-19. TCRdb re-analysed the 5' RACE reads in MiXCR, keeping a single row per CDR3 protein. The table shows 280,000 or so distinct CDR3 sequences, with approximately 19% occurring only once. Sequenced input: PBMCs or a T cell subset sorted from them (not recorded which). The receptor set was obtained from a man aged 18 to 29 who had mild COVID-19 (a few samples of this study predate the infection). Cell type and time point are not known.

This clonotype was counted between two and nine times. The J gene is TRBJ2-2, the V gene TRBV6-1, with unresolved D. V lost 0 bases, J lost 1 base, and 6 bases lay in between. The germline gives CDR1 MNHNS, CDR2 SASEGT. The CDR3 loop spans 15 amino acids. CDR3 loop: CASSEALQNTGELFF. The DNA for the CDR3 is TGTGCCAGCAGTGAAGCGCTCCAGAACACCGGGGAGCTGTTTTTT.

The chain employs TRBV28 and TRBJ1-1; a possible D gene is TRBD1 (5 bases). Germline V CDR1 and CDR2: MDHEN, SYDVKM. V lost 11 bases, J lost 4 bases, and 14 bases lay in between. This CDR3 has 12 residues. CDR3 sequence (DNA): TGTGCCTCCGGGAGGGGCCCCACTGAAGCTTTCTTT. Protein: CASGRGPTEAFF.

This chain links TRBV24-1 with TRBJ1-2, with unresolved D. The germline V gene encodes CDR1 KGHDR and CDR2 SFDVKD. Between the trimmed V and J ends, which lost 9 bases and 9 bases, there was a span of 16 bases. This CDR3 is built from 12 residues. CDR3: CATFGRSRSYTF. CDR3 DNA: TGTGCCACCTTCGGACGGAGCAGGAGCTACACCTTC.

This clonotype was picked up a small number of times. This sequence joins TRBV2 and TRBJ1-2; D not resolved. From germline, CDR1 is SNHLY and CDR2 FYNNEI. CDR3 size: 12 residues. The V gene lost 2 bases and the J gene lost 12 bases, with 13 bases spanning the gap. Here the CDR3 reads CASSETVGKHTF. The CDR3 DNA reads TGTGCCAGCAGTGAAACCGTCGGTAAGCACACCTTC.

With respect to this clonotype: One junction end disagrees with the germline gene, perhaps due to a read error. The rearrangement joins TRBV7-9 to TRBJ2-5; TRBD1 matches 8 bases. This CDR3 is 19 amino acids long. Germline values: CDR1 SEHNR, CDR2 FQNEAQ (reference sequence). CDR3 protein: CASSLVYLGRGTGQESQYF. The CDR3 DNA sequence: TGTGCCAGCAGCTTAGTATACTTAGGTCGAGGGACAGGACAAGAGTCCCAGTACTTC.

This clonotype was counted ten times or more. The chain is built from TRBV7-2 and TRBJ1-4; no clear D. Trimming pared 5 bases from V and 4 bases from J, leaving 8 bases between. This CDR3 comprises 13 residues. From germline, CDR1 is SGHTA and CDR2 FQGNSA. CDR3 loop: CASSLQINEKLFF. DNA of the CDR3: TGTGCCAGCAGCCTACAGATTAATGAAAAACTGTTTTTT.